The clone carrying this T cell receptor beta chain occurred a few times. The antigen remains undetermined. CDR1 and CDR2 from the germline V gene are DFQATT and SNEGSKA (reference sequence). CDR3 size: 17 residues. Deletions cut 0 bases from V and 4 bases from J, with 21 bases between. This record comes from a study of identical twins. Points from the study as a whole: For cord blood, abundant beta clonotypes had fewer insertions, unlike memory repertoires, which showed none. Invariant MAIT and iNKT cells could partly confound zero-insertion analyses. Weaker excess twin sharing was observed in beta out-of-frame sequences.

TCRdb re-called the 5' RACE reads with MiXCR, one entry per CDR3 protein. The data hold some 1,700,000 distinct CDR3 sequences, with more than 30% observed a single time. The chain recombines TRBV20-1 with TRBJ1-1; weak D call: TRBD1 (5 bases). This receptor was identified in a newborn girl in good health. Sequences were obtained from cord blood. The CDR3 sequence is CSARDYLVGDPGTEAFF. For the CDR3, the DNA is TGCAGTGCTAGAGATTATCTGGTAGGGGATCCCGGCACTGAAGCTTTCTTT.